This T cell receptor beta chain was sequenced in a study of cytomegalovirus exposure and HLA in healthy donors (TCRdb year 2017). With regard to the full study: An earlier analysis of approximately 550 of the donors reported more than 250 Gb of sequence data and about 100 million unique TCR beta sequences from about 200 million T cells. Approximately 310 gigabases of sequencing data and 80 million or so unique TCR sequences were included in an early release covering under 650 HLA-typed donors. Among the 398 genotyped donors, approximately 82% belonged to the genetic ancestry cluster associated with self-reported Caucasian donors. The study aimed to test whether signatures of past pathogen exposure could be identified by cataloging public T cell receptors. The study used immunosequencing to profile the T cell repertoires of more than 650 subjects and linked those repertoires to cytomegalovirus serostatus. In addition to the first cohort of 500 to 850 subjects, a separate validation cohort of approximately 120 different subjects was used. The study combined high-throughput TCR immunosequencing, statistical association of individual TCRs with disease status, and machine learning to predict cytomegalovirus infection status. In a later analysis, previously published TCR beta repertoires from several hundred donors were re-analyzed and high-resolution HLA genotyping was added so that TCR occurrence patterns could be studied. The later analysis used no new phenotypic data to find candidate immune exposures, relying instead on TCR beta sequences and their occurrence across donors. An earlier analysis of approximately 640 of the donors applied high-throughput TCR beta sequencing to assess whether each TCR beta V gene segment acted as functional or pseudogenic. Alongside the repertoire data, information on donor age, sex, ethnicity and CMV serostatus was compiled. Genome-wide SNP genotypes for about 60% of the 666 donors were used in a later genetic analysis, which treated that subset as a discovery cohort. All discovery cohort repertoires had been generated on a single sequencing platform. HLA typing included class I and class II loci at four-digit resolution. The number of donors typed differed by locus, with about 620-630 for A, B, C, DRB1 and DQB1, about 500 for DQA1, 600 to 610 for DPA1, and some 440 for DPB1. Five DR-DQ haplotypes were handled as single units for association and clustering, since linkage in the cohort was strong. On average, roughly 250,000 unique TCR beta nucleotide sequences were sequenced per donor among 398 genotyped donors of the cohort, with roughly 20% of those sequences being non-productive. What the research found in general, with its limitations: A further reported finding was that TCR beta sequences accurately predicted the HLA-A and HLA-B alleles for most subjects in the first cohort. Correlated functional status among segregating V segments might be attributable to linkage disequilibrium, but an unknown experimental factor could not be ruled out. Compared with equally common non-associated chains, HLA-associated TCR beta chains in a later analysis were more clonally expanded and had lower generation probabilities. According to the authors, the approach could potentially be generalized to other disease states and immunological phenotypes. At a false discovery rate of 0.05, a later analysis linked fewer than 20,000 TCR beta sequences to specific HLA alleles. HLA typing was unavailable for some donors at each locus, so association tests used only the typed subset. When HLA alleles, especially DR and DQ, strongly co-occurred, TCR associations were difficult to assign to individual alleles. Only TCR beta chains were sequenced in this cohort, and the absence of alpha or paired-chain data limited detectable features. According to a later analysis, TCR association rates differed among HLA loci, with DRB1 alleles showing the most associated TCRs and HLA-C alleles showing the fewest. The classifier was reported to diagnose cytomegalovirus status with high specificity and sensitivity in both the original cohort and the validation cohort. The presence/absence analyses assumed that sequencing depth was roughly uniform across donors, and that assumption may not be true. Around 16 rarely observed V segments, including chromosome 9 orphons, were excluded from the earlier analysis of some 590 of the donors because counts were too low. A later genetic analysis associated a missense DCLRE1C variant with V-gene and J-gene trimming of TCR beta chains, and an independent cohort replicated the association. Immune exposure information for the cohort was limited to CMV serostatus. According to a later analysis, parvovirus B19, influenza, CMV and Epstein-Barr virus appeared linked to several top co-occurrence clusters. While some public TCRs were present in many individuals, most TCR sequences turned up only very rarely across donors. The study listed 150 to 200 TCR beta chains as associated with cytomegalovirus. Because the 87-base-pair reads could not distinguish some IMGT-functional V segments, including TRBV6-2 and TRBV6-3, those segments were excluded. Three of the identified cytomegalovirus-associated TCR beta chains were confirmed in vitro to be specific for cytomegalovirus antigens. Compared with the approximately 670-donor mean, donors in an Asian-associated ancestry cluster had fewer N-insertions in productive TCRs, according to a later genetic analysis. Broadly in line with IMGT annotations, most TCR beta V segments showed up in productive rearrangements about 90% or about 30% of the time in an earlier analysis of about 500 of the donors. A cluster of highly shared sequence variants was judged likely to be a technical artifact of the sequencing pipeline. Most CMV-associated TCR beta chains appeared to be HLA-restricted in a later analysis, and the HLA associations seemed to be driven largely by CMV exposure.

Library preparation employed the immunoSEQ multiplex PCR assay. A mixture of 60 forward primers for TCR Vbeta segments and 13 reverse primers for TCR Jbeta segments was used in the multiplex PCR. The CDR3 region of rearranged TCR beta genes was amplified from genomic DNA with a multiplex PCR assay. The Illumina HiSeq System was used to sequence the amplified TCR beta libraries as 87-base-pair reads. In the paper's pipeline: A later analysis tallied 75 million to 95 million unique TCR beta chains across the 700 or so repertoires, and about 12 million of those chains were shared by two or more donors. Raw reads were error-corrected and collapsed into unique sequences by a nearest-neighbor algorithm in which closely related sequences were merged to remove PCR and sequencing errors. V, D and J gene segments were assigned by aligning CDR3 sequences to IMGT reference sequences. Each retained sequence needed at least a six-nucleotide match to both a V gene segment and a J gene segment. A rearrangement was called productive if the CDR3 had no stop codons and remained in frame with V and J, and every other rearrangement was called non-productive. Following IMGT convention, CDR3 was defined as the stretch from the second conserved V-encoded cysteine to the conserved J-encoded phenylalanine. In an earlier analysis of 500 to 650 of the donors, sequences lacking an unambiguous match to a single V gene segment were excluded. An earlier analysis of over 450 of the donors classified V segments as functional when productive rearrangements were above 56.7% and as segregating when the standard deviation between donors was above 5%. A statistical classification framework was developed to diagnose cytomegalovirus status using the catalog of TCR beta chain sequences. In a later analysis, TCR nucleotide sequences were compared against IMGT/GENE-DB human TR gene sequences so that V and J genes could be assigned. Using the TCRdist pipeline, a later analysis assigned CDR3 sequences along with most-parsimonious VDJ recombination scenarios. In a later analysis, each TCR beta chain was defined by its CDR3 amino acid sequence together with its V-gene family, and reads without a unique V-gene family were excluded. A later analysis removed 600 or so highly shared, low-generation-probability nucleotide sequences to deal with suspected cross-contamination and a sequencing artifact. In a later analysis, a clonal expansion index for each public chain was calculated from normalized within-repertoire ranks of inferred template counts. In a later analysis, generation probabilities were computed with a VDJ recombination model fitted to out-of-frame rearrangements, and the resulting probabilities were checked against IGoR. In a later analysis, TCR-TCR, TCR-HLA and TCR-CMV co-occurrence was scored with hypergeometric tests, and a repertoire-size bias correction was applied to TCR pairs. A later analysis estimated false discovery rates by permuting HLA or CMV assignments 20 times. A later analysis grouped co-occurring TCRs with DBSCAN, adding TCRdist sequence similarity when clustering within HLA-allele-positive subsets. For co-occurrence clustering, repertoires with fewer than 30,000 or more than 120,000 public chains were excluded, along with a handful of repertoires with anomalous nucleotide sharing. TCRdb obtained this table from immuneACCESS and retained in-frame rearrangements with V and J assigned. These tables miss some clones; where compared with another copy, unresolved V genes account for less than half of the shortfall, and the remainder is unexplained. That table supplies the V and J calls and clone size; D and trimming were determined from the DNA. This sample is represented by 130,000 or so clones; around four fifths of them were singletons. Jointly, the top ten make up approximately 1.4% of the sample.

The cohort comprised some 680 healthy bone marrow donors. At the time of sampling, every cohort member was nominally healthy, though immune exposures that went unrecorded were likely present. The donor tested CMV seronegative and was one of the 352 seronegative cohort members. A peripheral blood sample was collected from each donor, and TCR beta sequencing was performed on peripheral blood mononuclear cells. The Qiagen DNeasy Blood Extraction Kit was used to extract genomic DNA from the blood cell samples. Turning to this clone: Which antigen it targets is not known. The input lacks base qualities; no much larger clone sits a single base away.

V and J lose 2 bases and 10 bases, and a span of 15 bases separates them. The germline V gene provides CDR1 MDHEN and CDR2 SYDVKM. The CDR3, cysteine through phenylalanine, is 14 amino acids long. Left in the record is the CDR3 DNA by itself, 42 bases read in frame from the first base. The chain is assembled from TRBV28 and TRBJ2-1; D gene: possibly TRBD1, on 6 matching bases. This sequence was found in a man aged 40-49 years in good health and CMV-seronegative. The sequenced sample consisted of PBMCs. The nucleotide sequence is given as TGTGCCAGCAGTTTAAGGGGTCGTCAGGGGGAGCAGTTCTTC. The translation is CASSLRGRQGEQFF.